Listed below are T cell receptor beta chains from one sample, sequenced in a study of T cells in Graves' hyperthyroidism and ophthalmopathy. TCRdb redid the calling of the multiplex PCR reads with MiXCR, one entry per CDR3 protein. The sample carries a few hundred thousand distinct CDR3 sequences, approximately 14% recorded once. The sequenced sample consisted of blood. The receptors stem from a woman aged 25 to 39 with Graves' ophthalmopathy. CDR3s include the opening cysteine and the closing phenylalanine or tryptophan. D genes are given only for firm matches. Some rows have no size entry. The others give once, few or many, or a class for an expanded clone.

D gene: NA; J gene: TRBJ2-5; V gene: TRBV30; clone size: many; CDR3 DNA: TGTGCCTGGAGCCCAACGTCCGGGGGCCAAGAGACCCAGTACTTC; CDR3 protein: CAWSPTSGGQETQYF
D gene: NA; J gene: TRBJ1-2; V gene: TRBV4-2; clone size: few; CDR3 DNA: TGTGCCAGCAGCCAACTAGACGGGGCGTATGGCTACACCTTC; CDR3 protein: CASSQLDGAYGYTF
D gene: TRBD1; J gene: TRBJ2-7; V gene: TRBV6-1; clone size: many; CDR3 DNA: TGTGCCAGCGGACAGGGATTCCCTTACGAGCAGTACTTC; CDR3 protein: CASGQGFPYEQYF
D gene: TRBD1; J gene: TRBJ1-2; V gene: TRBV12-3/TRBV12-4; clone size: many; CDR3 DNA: TGTGCCAGCACCGACTCGGACAGGCGGCGGGGTGGCTACACCTTC; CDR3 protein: CASTDSDRRRGGYTF
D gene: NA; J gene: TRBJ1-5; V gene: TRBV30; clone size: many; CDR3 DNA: TGTGCCTGGAGTGTGGGGGAATCTCAGCCCCAGCATTTT; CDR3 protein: CAWSVGESQPQHF
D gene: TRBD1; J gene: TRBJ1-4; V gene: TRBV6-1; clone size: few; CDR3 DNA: TGTGCCAGCAGTGAATTTCCAGGGGGTGATGAAAAACTGTTTTTT; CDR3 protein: CASSEFPGGDEKLFF
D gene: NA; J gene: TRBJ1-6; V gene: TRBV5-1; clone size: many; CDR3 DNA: TGCGCCAGCCAGAGGGATGGAGGGAATTCACCCCTCCACTTT; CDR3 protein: CASQRDGGNSPLHF
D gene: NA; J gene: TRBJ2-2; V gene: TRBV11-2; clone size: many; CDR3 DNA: TGTGCCAGCAGTACCCGCGGCGGGGGGGAGCTGTTTTTT; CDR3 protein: CASSTRGGGELFF
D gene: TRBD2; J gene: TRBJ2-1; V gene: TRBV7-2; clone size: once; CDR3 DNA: TGTGCCAGCAGCCCCCGACTAGCTCAAGAGACCCAGTTCTTC; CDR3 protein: CASSPRLAQETQFF
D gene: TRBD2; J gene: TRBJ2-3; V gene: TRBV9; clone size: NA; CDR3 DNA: TGTGCCAGCAGCGTAGGTAGCGGGGGGGCGGTAGATACGCAGTATTTT; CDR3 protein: CASSVGSGGAVDTQYF
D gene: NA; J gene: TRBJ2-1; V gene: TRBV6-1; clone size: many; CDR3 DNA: TGTGCCAGCACCCCAGGACAGTCCAATGAGCAGTTCTTC; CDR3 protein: CASTPGQSNEQFF
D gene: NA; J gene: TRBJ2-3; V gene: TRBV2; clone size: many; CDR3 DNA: TGTGCCAGCAGTGTGTTAGGAGATACGCAGTATTTT; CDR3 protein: CASSVLGDTQYF
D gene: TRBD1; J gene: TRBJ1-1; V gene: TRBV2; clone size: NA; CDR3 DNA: TGTGCCAGCATTACCCTCGGGGGACAGGGGGCCCGCGACACTGAAGCTTTCTTT; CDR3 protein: CASITLGGQGARDTEAFF
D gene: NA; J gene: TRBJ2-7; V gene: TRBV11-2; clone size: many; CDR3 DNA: TGTGCCAGCAGCCAGCAAGCAATCTACGAGCAGTACTTC; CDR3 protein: CASSQQAIYEQYF
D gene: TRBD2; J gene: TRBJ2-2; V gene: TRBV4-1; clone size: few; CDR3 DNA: TGCGCCAGCAGCCAAGCCCCCTCGGCAGGGACTAGCGAAGAGACCGGGGAGCTGTTTTTT; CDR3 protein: CASSQAPSAGTSEETGELFF
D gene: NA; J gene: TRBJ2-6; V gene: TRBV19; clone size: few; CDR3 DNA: TGTGCCAGTAGTAATTTGGCACTCGAAAGGTTTGGGGCCAACGTCCTGACTTTC; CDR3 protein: CASSNLALERFGANVLTF
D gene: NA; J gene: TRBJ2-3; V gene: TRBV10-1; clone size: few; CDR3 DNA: TGCGCCAGCAGTGAGTCTGGTCTTTTCCCTACAGATACGCAGTATTTT; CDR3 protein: CASSESGLFPTDTQYF
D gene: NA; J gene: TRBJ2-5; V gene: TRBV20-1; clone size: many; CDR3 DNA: TGCAGTGCTCTAGAACCGGGACTCCCTTACCAAGAGACCCAGTACTTC; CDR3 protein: CSALEPGLPYQETQYF
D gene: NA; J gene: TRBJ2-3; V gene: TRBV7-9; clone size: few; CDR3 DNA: TGTGCCAGCAGCTTAGCCCACGGGGGTGATACGCAGTATTTT; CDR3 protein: CASSLAHGGDTQYF
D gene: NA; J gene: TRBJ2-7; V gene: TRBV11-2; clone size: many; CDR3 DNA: TGTGCCAGCAGCTTATGGGGGGTCGAGCAGTACTTC; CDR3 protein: CASSLWGVEQYF
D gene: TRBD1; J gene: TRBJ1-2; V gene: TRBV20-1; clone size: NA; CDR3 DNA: TGCAGTGCTAGGGGACCGGGACAGGGCCGGGGTGGCTACACCTTC; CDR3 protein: CSARGPGQGRGGYTF
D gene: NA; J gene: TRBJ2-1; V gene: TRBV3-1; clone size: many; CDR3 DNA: TGTGCCAGCAGCCCATGGACAGAGGACAATGAGCAGTTCTTC; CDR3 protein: CASSPWTEDNEQFF
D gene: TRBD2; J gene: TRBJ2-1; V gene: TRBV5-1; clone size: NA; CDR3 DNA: TGTGCCAGCAGCCGCCTAGCGGGGGGTGTCTCCTACAATGAGCAGTTCTTC; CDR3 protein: CASSRLAGGVSYNEQFF
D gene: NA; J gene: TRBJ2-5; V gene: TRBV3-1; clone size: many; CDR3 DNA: TGTGCCAGCAGCCAAGATGGGTCGAGGGAGACCCAGTACTTC; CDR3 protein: CASSQDGSRETQYF
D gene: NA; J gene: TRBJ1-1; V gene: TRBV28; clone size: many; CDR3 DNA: TGTGCCAGCAGCCCTACCCCTTCGAACACTGAAGCTTTCTTT; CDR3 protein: CASSPTPSNTEAFF
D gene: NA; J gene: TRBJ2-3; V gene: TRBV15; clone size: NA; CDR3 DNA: TGTGCCACCAGCAGAGAGGGCAGGCCACGAGATACGCAGTATTTT; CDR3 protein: CATSREGRPRDTQYF
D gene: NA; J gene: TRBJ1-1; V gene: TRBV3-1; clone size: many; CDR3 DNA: TGTGCCAGCAGCCCGGACGGATGGAACACTGAAGCTTTCTTT; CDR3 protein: CASSPDGWNTEAFF
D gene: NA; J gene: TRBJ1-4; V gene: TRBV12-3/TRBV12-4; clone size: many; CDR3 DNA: TGTGCCAGCAGCCAAACGACAGGAATTATGCTTGATGAAAAACTGTTTTTT; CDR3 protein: CASSQTTGIMLDEKLFF
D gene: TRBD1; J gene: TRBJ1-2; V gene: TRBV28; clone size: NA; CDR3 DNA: TGTGCCAGCAGTTCCCGGGAGGGGACAGGGAATGGCTACACCTTC; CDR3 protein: CASSSREGTGNGYTF
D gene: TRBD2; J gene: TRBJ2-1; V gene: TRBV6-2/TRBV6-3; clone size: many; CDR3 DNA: TGTGCCAGCAGTCCTTACGGACTAGCGGGGGAGCAGTTCTTC; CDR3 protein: CASSPYGLAGEQFF
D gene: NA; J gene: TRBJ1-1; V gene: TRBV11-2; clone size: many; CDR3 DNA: TGTGCCAGCAGCTTAAAAGTTATAGGGTACATGAACACTGAAGCTTTCTTT; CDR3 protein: CASSLKVIGYMNTEAFF
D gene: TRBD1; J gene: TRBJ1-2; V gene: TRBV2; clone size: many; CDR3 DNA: TGTGCCAGCAGAACAGGGGGCGGCGGCTACACCTTC; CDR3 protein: CASRTGGGGYTF
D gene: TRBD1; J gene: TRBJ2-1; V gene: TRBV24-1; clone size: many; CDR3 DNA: TGTGCCACCAGGAAAACAGGGGGCAGAGATGAGCAGTTCTTC; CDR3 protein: CATRKTGGRDEQFF
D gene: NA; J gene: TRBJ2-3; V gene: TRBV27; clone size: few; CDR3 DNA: TGTGCCAGCAGCTTCGGCAGTACCCACACAGATACGCAGTATTTT; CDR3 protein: CASSFGSTHTDTQYF
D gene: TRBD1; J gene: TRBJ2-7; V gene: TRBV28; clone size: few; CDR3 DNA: TGTGCCAGCAGTTTAGGGGGGACAGGGGGCGAGCAGTACTTC; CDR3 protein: CASSLGGTGGEQYF
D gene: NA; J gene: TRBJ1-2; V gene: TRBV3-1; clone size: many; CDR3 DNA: TGTGCCAGCAGCCAAAGTGTGGCCGCCTATGGCTACACCTTC; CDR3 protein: CASSQSVAAYGYTF
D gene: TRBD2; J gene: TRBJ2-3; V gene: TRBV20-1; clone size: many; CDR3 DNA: TGCAGTGCTAGCTCTTATAGCGGGGCTAGCACAGATACGCAGTATTTT; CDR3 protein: CSASSYSGASTDTQYF
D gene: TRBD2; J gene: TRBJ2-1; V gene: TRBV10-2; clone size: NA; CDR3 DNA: TGCGCCAGCAGTGAGACGGGGGGGGGTTCTTGGAATGAGCAGTTCTTC; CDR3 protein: CASSETGGGSWNEQFF
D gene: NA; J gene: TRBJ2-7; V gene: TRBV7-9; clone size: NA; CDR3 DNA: TGTGCCAGCAGCTCGCCGACTCTAATGGGCTACGAGCAGTACTTC; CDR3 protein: CASSSPTLMGYEQYF
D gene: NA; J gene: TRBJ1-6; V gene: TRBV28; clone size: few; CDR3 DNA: TGTGCCAGCAGTTTGCGGACACCCCTCCACTTT; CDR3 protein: CASSLRTPLHF
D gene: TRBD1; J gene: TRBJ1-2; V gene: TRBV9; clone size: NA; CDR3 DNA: TGTGCCAGCAGCAACCGGGACAGAGAAAACTATGGCTACACCTTC; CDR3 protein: CASSNRDRENYGYTF